What follows is one T cell receptor (beta chain) and its context. The antigen is undetermined. The data stem from a study of OX40 agonist ivuxolimab in advanced cancers. About the research overall: Eligibility admitted prior anti-PD-1, anti-PD-L1 or anti-CTLA-4 therapy; around 38% had some. Study-wide points: At 0.1 to 3.0 mg/kg, CD4+ and CD8+ blood T cells expanded clonally by week 6.

This CDR3 comprises 15 residues. V dropped 3 bases and J dropped 5 bases, with 17 bases sitting between them. Germline CDR1 is MNHEY and CDR2 is SVGAGI. This table comes from immunoSEQ multiplex PCR, and its TCRdb copy is limited to in-frame clones, with some not included. Here the sample spans 45,000 or so clones, 88% being singletons. The TCR sequence derives from an adult with an advanced solid tumor such as melanoma, head and neck, liver or kidney cancer. The chain links TRBV6-5 to TRBJ2-7; D may be TRBD1 (6 bases). The specimen was CD4+ or CD8+ T cells sorted from blood, collected in a trial of the OX40 agonist ivuxolimab. The CDR3 sequence is CASSYLVYRDNEQYF. Here the CDR3 DNA reads TGTGCCAGCAGTTATTTAGTGTACAGGGACAACGAGCAGTACTTC.